This T cell receptor beta chain was captured by sequencing in a study of cytotoxic CD8 clonotypes in ibrutinib-treated CLL. This clone was seen ten or more times. Deep sequencing aimed at 1 in 200,000 to 1 in 1 million T cells' resolution. The table came from immunoSEQ multiplex PCR; TCRdb's copy has only in-frame clones and leaves some out. The table lists fewer than 400,000 clones, roughly two thirds of them singletons. This receptor was identified in a human donor with chronic lymphocytic leukemia. This specimen consisted of PBMCs, obtained after 36 months of ibrutinib treatment.

This chain's CDR3 is CTSSQEVGGSNTEAFF. The CDR3, as DNA: TGCACCAGCAGCCAAGAGGTCGGAGGGTCGAACACTGAAGCTTTCTTT. The chain combines TRBV1 with TRBJ1-1. TRBV1 is a pseudogene locus. This CDR3 has 16 residues.